A selection of T cell receptor beta chains follows, all from one sample in a study of T cells after yellow fever vaccination. Each CDR3 protein is one row after TCRdb ran MiXCR on the 5' RACE reads. The sample shows roughly 500,000 distinct CDR3 sequences, less than 20% of them seen only once. This sample comprised PBMCs, obtained 15 days after the yellow fever booster vaccination. All receptors derive from a man aged 25-40 years who received the YFV17D yellow fever vaccine. Each CDR3 is given with its conserved first and last residue. Each record gives: V gene, clone size, D gene, J gene, CDR3 length, CDR3 DNA, CDR3 protein. The D gene is left open where the match is weak. Clone sizes are given selectively: once, few, many, or a class where the clone is expanded.

>TRBV15|-|-|TRBJ2-7|15
TGTGCCACCAGCAGAGATCTACGGCGGGGGCACGAGCAGTACTTC
CATSRDLRRGHEQYF
>TRBV2|-|-|TRBJ2-7|13
TGTGCCAGCAGTGACTACAGAAAGAACGGGCAGTACTTC
CASSDYRKNGQYF
>TRBV3-1|-|-|TRBJ2-1|14
TGTGCCAGCAGCCCGCCGACTAGTAACAATGAGCAGTTCTTC
CASSPPTSNNEQFF
>TRBV2|few|-|TRBJ2-2|14
TGTGCCAGCATTCGGGATAGCGCCCCCGGGGAGCTGTTTTTT
CASIRDSAPGELFF
>TRBV25-1|-|-|TRBJ2-7|14
TGTGCCAGCAGTGAACCCGGTCCTACCTACGAGCAGTACTTC
CASSEPGPTYEQYF
>TRBV4-2|-|-|TRBJ2-1|16
TGTGCCAGCAGCCAAGATTTGGGGGGCAGGGTCGATGAGCAGTTCTTC
CASSQDLGGRVDEQFF
>TRBV7-9|-|TRBD2|TRBJ2-1|13
TGTGCCAGCGGAATACTAGCGGGAGGTGAGCAGTTCTTC
CASGILAGGEQFF
>TRBV7-8|-|-|TRBJ2-5|12
TGTGCCAGCAGCCAACCCTGGGACAAGATGTTCTTC
CASSQPWDKMFF
>TRBV18|-|-|TRBJ1-2|12
TGTGCCAGCTCACCACGAGCGGGCGGCTACACCTTC
CASSPRAGGYTF
>TRBV7-3|-|-|TRBJ2-2|16
TGTGCCAGCAGCCCCGTAGTAAGTTCCAGCACCGGGGAGCTGTTTTTT
CASSPVVSSSTGELFF
>TRBV7-9|few|-|TRBJ2-2|12
TGTGCCCGCGGAGGGGGCACCGGGGAGCTGTTTTTT
CARGGGTGELFF
>TRBV7-9|few|-|TRBJ2-7|13
TGTGCCAGCAGTGCGGCTAGCTCCTACGAGCAGTACTTC
CASSAASSYEQYF
>TRBV29-1|few|TRBD1|TRBJ1-4|14
TGCAGCGGATGGGACAGATCAACTAATGAAAAACTGTTTTTT
CSGWDRSTNEKLFF
>TRBV7-2|-|-|TRBJ2-7|13
TGTGCCAGCAGCTTAGGGGTCCGGTACGAGCAGTACTTC
CASSLGVRYEQYF
>TRBV29-1|few|-|TRBJ1-1|14
TGCAGCGTTGTTTCACAGGCTAAGAACACTGAAGCTTTCTTT
CSVVSQAKNTEAFF
>TRBV2|few|-|TRBJ2-6|17
TGTGCCACGAAGCTCTTCCAGGGAGGCTCTGGGGCCAACGTCCTGACTTTC
CATKLFQGGSGANVLTF
>TRBV15|-|TRBD2|TRBJ2-5|16
TGTGCCACCAGCAGAGGAGAGCGGGGGGCTCAAGAGACCCAGTACTTC
CATSRGERGAQETQYF
>TRBV5-1|few|-|TRBJ2-1|11
TGCGCCAGCGGTTCCCTCAATGAGCAGTTCTTC
CASGSLNEQFF
>TRBV2|-|-|TRBJ1-5|14
TGTGCCAGCAGTGCAGGGCAAAACAATCAGCCCCAGCATTTT
CASSAGQNNQPQHF
>TRBV18|-|TRBD2|TRBJ2-1|16
TGTGCCAGCTCAAACGGACTAGCGGGAGCCTACAATGAGCAGTTCTTC
CASSNGLAGAYNEQFF
>TRBV27|few|TRBD2|TRBJ2-2|15
TGTGCCAGCAGTCGCCGGGGGGCGAACACCGGGGAGCTGTTTTTT
CASSRRGANTGELFF
>TRBV27|-|-|TRBJ2-7|12
TGTGCCAGCAGCCCGAACGGGGGCGAGCAGTACTTC
CASSPNGGEQYF
>TRBV5-1|-|TRBD1|TRBJ2-1|15
TGCGCCAGCACCCAGGAGGGACAGGGTTTCAATGAGCAGTTCTTC
CASTQEGQGFNEQFF
>TRBV20-1|few|-|TRBJ2-5|11
TGCAGTGCTGGGAGAAAAGAGACCCAGTACTTC
CSAGRKETQYF
>TRBV2|-|-|TRBJ2-5|15
TGTGCCAGCAGTGAAGTGTCGGTCCCGGGGAAGACCCAGTACTTC
CASSEVSVPGKTQYF
>TRBV20-1|-|-|TRBJ2-7|15
TGCAGTGCTAGAGAAGGTAGCGGAGGCCACTACGAGCAGTACTTC
CSAREGSGGHYEQYF
>TRBV9|few|TRBD1|TRBJ2-1|15
TGTGCCAGCAGCGCCGGACAGGGGGCTATGTATGAGCAGTTCTTC
CASSAGQGAMYEQFF
>TRBV29-1|few|-|TRBJ2-5|11
TGCAGCGCCGGTGTGGGAGAGACCCAGTACTTC
CSAGVGETQYF
>TRBV20-1|-|TRBD2|TRBJ2-7|14
TGCAGTGCTTCCCCCGCGGGACTAGATTACGAGCAGTACTTC
CSASPAGLDYEQYF
>TRBV4-3|-|-|TRBJ1-3|14
TGCGCCAGCATGGGGGACATCTCTGGAAACACCATATATTTT
CASMGDISGNTIYF
>TRBV5-1|-|TRBD1|TRBJ2-3|15
TGCGCCAGCAGCTTGGGGGACAGGGACAGAGATACGCAGTATTTT
CASSLGDRDRDTQYF
>TRBV7-6|-|TRBD2|TRBJ2-1|16
TGTGCCAGCAGCTTAGGCGCAGCGGGGTTAGACAATGAGCAGTTCTTC
CASSLGAAGLDNEQFF
>TRBV20-1|-|-|TRBJ2-1|15
TGCAGTGCTAGGAGTCTGGGGGGGCAATACAATGAGCAGTTCTTC
CSARSLGGQYNEQFF